Listed below are T cell receptor beta chains from one sample, sequenced in a study of cytomegalovirus exposure and HLA in healthy donors. The method was immunoSEQ multiplex PCR; TCRdb's version includes in-frame clones alone and lacks a portion of them. The profile shows fewer than 200,000 clones, more than 80% of them singletons. Material: PBMCs. The receptor set was obtained from a boy aged 5-17 years in good health and CMV-seronegative. The conserved cysteine and the conserved F or W are not part of the CDR3 here. Each record gives: V gene, clone size, CDR3 protein. Clone size is shown for a subset of rows, as once, few, many or a class of expanded clone.

V gene: TRBV14
clone size: NA
CDR3 protein: ASSPPGTGLYYEQY

V gene: TRBV6-5
clone size: NA
CDR3 protein: ASSYSGQGSTDTQY

V gene: TRBV7-9
clone size: NA
CDR3 protein: SSSRQLNTEAF

V gene: TRBV11-2
clone size: NA
CDR3 protein: ASSLDRGGYNEQF

V gene: TRBV5-6
clone size: NA
CDR3 protein: ASSQSTGKKGNTEAF

V gene: TRBV2
clone size: once
CDR3 protein: ASSRDLAYEQY

V gene: TRBV6-5
clone size: NA
CDR3 protein: ASSWGLAGAYEQY

V gene: TRBV5-4
clone size: NA
CDR3 protein: ASRAGQGAADTQY

V gene: TRBV5-5
clone size: few
CDR3 protein: ASSSGQTTTNEKLF

V gene: TRBV6-6
clone size: few
CDR3 protein: ASSYPGQLRGDTQY